This TCR beta chain was identified during a study of T cell responses to AZD1222 COVID-19 vaccine. This CDR3 is built from 15 residues. V dropped 2 bases and J dropped 4; count of bases not matched to a gene: 5. Per germline, CDR1 MNHEY and CDR2 SMNVEV (reference sequence). TCRdb's table, derived via immunoSEQ multiplex PCR, lists solely in-frame clones and lacks some. Among about 140,000 clones, 75% to 90% were seen once, and the ten largest hold about 1.5%. Sequenced here: peripheral blood, sampled on day 0 of AZD1222 vaccination. This chain connects TRBV27 to TRBJ2-1; 7 bases line up with TRBD2. This sequence was found in an adult in good health. Here the CDR3 reads CASSLAGEAYNEQFF. The CDR3 coding sequence is TGTGCCAGCAGTTTAGCGGGAGAAGCTTACAATGAGCAGTTCTTC.